Shown below are 29 T cell receptor beta chains from a single sample sequenced in a study of cytomegalovirus exposure and HLA in healthy donors. PCR was performed using 60 Vbeta and 13 Jbeta primers. The repertoire was sequenced with immunoSEQ multiplex PCR; TCRdb's copy has only in-frame clones and lacks some. This specimen shows about 160,000 clones; the ten leading clones hold about 2.2%. Sequencing was performed on PBMCs. These receptors came from a man aged 30 to 45 in good health and CMV-seronegative.

J is TRBJ1-4 and V is TRBV9; 9 nucleotides line up with TRBD1. The CDR3 runs to 18 residues. Germline values: CDR1 SGDLS, CDR2 YYNGEE. V shed 3 bases and J 0 bases; nucleotides not matched to a gene: 9. CDR3 sequence (DNA): TGTGCCAGCAGCGCCCGACCGGGACAGGGATCAACTAATGAAAAACTGTTTTTT. Its translation is CASSARPGQGSTNEKLFF. Full variable domain (missing parts from reference TRBV9 and TRBJ1-4): DSGVTQTPKHLITATGQRVTLRCSPRSGDLSVYWYQQSLDQGLQFLIQYYNGEERAKGNILERFSAQQFPDLHSELNLSSLELGDSALYFCASSARPGQGSTNEKLFFGSGTQLSVL.

The V call is TRBV11-3, the J call TRBJ1-1; TRBD1 aligns across 9 bases. Germline CDR1 is SGHNT and CDR2 is YENEEA. Trimming cost V 5 bases and J 3 bases; bases outside gene matches: 7. This CDR3 contains 15 residues. CDR3 sequence: CASSIQGAEDTEAFF. The CDR3 DNA is TGTGCCAGCAGCATACAGGGGGCGGAGGACACTGAAGCTTTCTTT.

The V gene is TRBV14, the J gene TRBJ2-5; D is unclear. Per the germline V gene, CDR1 is SGHDN and CDR2 is FVKESK. This CDR3 is 14 amino acids long. V was shortened by 1 base and J by 5 bases, with 11 bases between the two germline ends. The CDR3 nucleotides read TGTGCCAGCAGCCAAGTGTGGGCTGGGGAGACCCAGTACTTC. Protein product: CASSQVWAGETQYF. Filled out from reference TRBV14 and TRBJ2-5, the complete variable domain reads EAGVTQFPSHSVIEKGQTVTLRCDPISGHDNLYWYRRVMGKEIKFLLHFVKESKQDESGMPNNRFLAERTGGTYSTLKVQPAELEDSGVYFCASSQVWAGETQYFGPGTRLLVL.

V is TRBV30 and J is TRBJ1-2; 7 bases are a match to TRBD1. There are 14 residues in the CDR3. Germline values: CDR1 GTSNPN, CDR2 SVGIG (reference sequence). The J segment lost 4 bases and the V segment lost 2 bases, leaving 7 bases of the junction unmatched. Here the CDR3 reads CAWSRGGSFYGYTF. DNA of the CDR3: TGTGCCTGGAGTAGAGGGGGCTCCTTCTATGGCTACACCTTC.

The rearrangement links TRBV29-1 to TRBJ1-1; D is uncertain. This CDR3 contains 12 residues. Trimming shortened V by 6 bases and J by 5 bases, and 13 bases separated the two germline ends. Looked up from germline, CDR1 is SQVTM and CDR2 is ANQGSEA. The CDR3 DNA reads as TGCAGCGTAAAGGCAGGAGGGACTGAAGCTTTCTTT. This encodes CSVKAGGTEAFF.

The chain is built from TRBV10-1 and TRBJ2-1; perhaps TRBD2 as D (5 bases). The CDR3 extends over 13 amino acids. Trimming left V 5 bases short and J 2 bases short, with 7 bases between. CDR1 and CDR2 from the germline V gene are WNHNN and SYGVQD (reference sequence). CDR3 in DNA: TGCGCCAGCAGTCCGGGGACCTACAATGAGCAGTTCTTC. Its protein is CASSPGTYNEQFF.

J is TRBJ1-2 and V is TRBV9, with D maybe TRBD1 (5 bases). V gave up 3 bases and J gave up 6 bases, with 18 bases separating them. The germline V gene encodes CDR1 SGDLS and CDR2 YYNGEE. The CDR3 runs 15 residues. The CDR3 nucleotides read TGTGCCAGCAGCGCCCCGCTCGGGGGAATACATGGCTACACCTTC. Residues: CASSAPLGGIHGYTF.

This chain links TRBV18 with TRBJ1-5; 7 bases match TRBD1. CDR1 KGHSH and CDR2 LQKENI come from the germline V gene. Trimming at V came to 3 bases and at J to 3 bases, leaving 2 bases not matched to a gene. The CDR3 is made up of 14 amino acids. CDR3 loop: CASSPTGNNQPQHF. Here the CDR3 DNA reads TGTGCCAGCTCACCGACAGGGAACAATCAGCCCCAGCATTTT.

The genes are TRBV11-3 and TRBJ2-1; 8 bases line up with TRBD1. With V trimmed by 1 base and J by 4 bases, 9 bases remained unmatched. Germline V CDR1 and CDR2: SGHNT, YENEEA. The CDR3 covers 17 residues. CDR3 DNA: TGTGCCAGCAGCTTAGCTGGACAGGGTAGTATTTACAATGAGCAGTTCTTC. This encodes CASSLAGQGSIYNEQFF. Full variable domain (rest looked up from reference TRBV11-3 and TRBJ2-1): EAGVVQSPRYKIIEKKQPVAFWCNPISGHNTLYWYLQNLGQGPELLIRYENEEAVDDSQLPKDRFSAERLKGVDSTLKIQPAELGDSAVYLCASSLAGQGSIYNEQFFGPGTRLTVL.

The chain is built from TRBV29-1 and TRBJ2-1, with 12 bases matching TRBD2. From germline, CDR1 is SQVTM and CDR2 ANQGSEA. CDR3 length: 15 residues. The ends lost 3 bases at V and 3 bases at J; junction bases unmatched: 3. The chain's CDR3 is CSVDSTSGSYNEQFF. CDR3 DNA: TGCAGCGTTGATTCGACTAGCGGGAGCTACAATGAGCAGTTCTTC.

V is TRBV5-8 and J is TRBJ1-1; D is perhaps TRBD1 (5 bases). CDR3 length: 14 amino acids. Germline CDR1 SGHTS, CDR2 YDEGEE. The ends were cut back, 4 bases at V and 2 bases at J, with 12 bases in the middle. In DNA, the CDR3 is TGTGCCAGCAGCCTAGGACACCGAAACACTGAAGCTTTCTTT. Its protein product is CASSLGHRNTEAFF. Based on the CDR3 plus reference TRBV5-8 and TRBJ1-1, the full variable domain is EAGVTQSPTHLIKTRGQQATLRCSPISGHTSVYWYQQALGLGLQFLLWYDEGEERNRGNFPPRFSGRQFPNYSSELNVNALELEDSALYLCASSLGHRNTEAFFGQGTRLTVV.

The chain joins TRBV7-3 to TRBJ2-7; D perhaps matches TRBD2 (5 bases). This CDR3 comprises 13 residues. Trimming took off 5 bases at V and 3 bases at J, with 11 bases between the two ends. Germline CDR1 is SGHTA and CDR2 is FQGTGA. The CDR3: CASSPGLNYEQYF. The CDR3 nucleotides read TGTGCCAGCAGCCCGGGGTTAAACTACGAGCAGTACTTC.

The chain uses TRBV14 and TRBJ2-5; TRBD1 might be the D (6 bases). Germline-derived CDR1 and CDR2 are SGHDN and FVKESK. The CDR3 is made up of 13 amino acids. The V gene lost 3 bases and the J gene lost 7 bases, with 12 bases spanning the gap. Here the CDR3 reads CASSQAGEGTQYF. The CDR3 nucleotides read TGTGCCAGCAGCCAGGCAGGGGAAGGGACCCAGTACTTC.

CDR3 region: CASGLALVSLKGNEQFF. DNA of the CDR3: TGTGCTAGTGGTTTGGCCTTGGTCTCCCTAAAGGGGAATGAGCAGTTCTTC. This chain joins TRBV12-5 and TRBJ2-1; D possibly corresponds to TRBD1 (5 bases). Trimming took off 1 base at V and 7 bases at J, with 20 bases between the two ends. Germline V CDR1 and CDR2: LGHNT, FRNRAP. The CDR3 consists of 17 residues.

A remark on this clone: Other DNA variants within this sample encode the same CDR3. V gene TRBV28 combines with J gene TRBJ1-5; D is uncertain. Germline V lookup: CDR1 MDHEN, CDR2 SYDVKM. The CDR3 has 14 residues. Between the trimmed V and J ends, which lost 3 bases and 5 bases, there was a span of 11 bases. DNA for the CDR3: TGTGCCAGCAGTTTGAGAGAGAGGGATCAGCCCCAGCATTTT. It is translated as CASSLRERDQPQHF.

The rearrangement links TRBV28 to TRBJ1-2; no definite D call. Germline loops: CDR1 MDHEN, CDR2 SYDVKM. This CDR3 contains 13 residues. V gave up 2 bases and J gave up 8 bases, with 12 bases separating them. DNA of the CDR3: TGTGCCAGCAGTTTAGGAGGGTCACGCGGCTACACCTTC. It is translated as CASSLGGSRGYTF.

This sequence joins TRBV10-3 and TRBJ2-3; tentatively, D is TRBD2 (6 bases). This CDR3 spans 12 amino acids. The ends were cut back, 10 bases at V and 8 bases at J, with 16 bases in the middle. CDR1 is ENHRY and CDR2 is SYGVKD in the germline V gene. CDR3 nucleotide sequence: TGTGCCAGGGGGGACGATTCAAGTACGCAGTATTTT. Its protein is CARGDDSSTQYF.

The chain uses TRBV6-6 and TRBJ2-7; TRBD1 aligns across 12 bases. V was pared by 6 bases and J by 4 bases, with 7 bases of the junction left unmatched. This CDR3 contains 15 residues. Germline V gives CDR1 MNHNY, CDR2 SVGAGI (reference sequence). CDR3 nucleotides: TGTGCCAGCAGCTTACCGGGACAGGGGGCATACGAGCAGTACTTC. Translating gives CASSLPGQGAYEQYF.

The V gene is TRBV11-3, the J gene TRBJ2-1; D uncertain. V was cut by 5 bases and J by 6 bases, with 5 bases left in between. Germline V gene data show CDR1 as SGHNT and CDR2 as YENEEA. The CDR3 sequence is 11 residues long. CDR3: CASSRSNEQFF. The CDR3, as DNA: TGTGCCAGCAGCCGTTCCAATGAGCAGTTCTTC.

The V call is TRBV6-5, the J call TRBJ1-2, with TRBD1 as a possible D gene (6 bases). The CDR3 totals 14 residues. Germline V lookup: CDR1 MNHEY, CDR2 SVGAGI. Trimming took 2 bases from V and 2 from J, leaving 9 bases between them. CDR3: CASSYRGGNYGYTF. The CDR3 DNA is TGTGCCAGCAGTTACAGGGGGGGGAACTATGGCTACACCTTC.

The chain is built from TRBV5-1 and TRBJ2-1, with TRBD2 as a possible D gene (5 bases). Trimming shortened V by 3 bases and J by 7 bases, and 11 bases separated the two germline ends. CDR1 and CDR2 from the germline V gene are SGHRS and YFSETQ. The CDR3 is made up of 13 amino acids. The CDR3 spells CASSSLLGNEQFF. The CDR3 region has the DNA TGCGCCAGCAGCTCCTTACTAGGGAATGAGCAGTTCTTC.

The DNA for the CDR3 is TGTGCCAGCGCACGGACTAGCGAAAATGAGCAGTTCTTC. It codes for CASARTSENEQFF. The V gene is TRBV6-4, the J gene TRBJ2-1, with TRBD2 identical over 9 bases. The germline gives CDR1 MRHNA, CDR2 SNTAGT. Trimming cost V 8 bases and J 7 bases; bases outside gene matches: 6. The CDR3 runs 13 residues.

This rearrangement joins TRBV6-5 to TRBJ1-1, with no clear D. Germline V lookup: CDR1 MNHEY, CDR2 SVGAGI. V was cut by 5 bases and J by 0 bases, with 10 bases left in between. This CDR3 has 14 amino acids. For the CDR3, the DNA is TGTGCCAGCAGTGTAAACAGAATGAACACTGAAGCTTTCTTT. Translating it yields CASSVNRMNTEAFF.

The chain employs TRBV9 and TRBJ2-2; no clear D. The CDR3 runs to 13 residues. V was cut by 1 base and J by 3 bases, with 4 bases left in between. Per the germline V gene, CDR1 is SGDLS and CDR2 is YYNGEE. In DNA, the CDR3 is TGTGCCAGCAGCGTATACTACACCGGGGAGCTGTTTTTT. This sequence encodes CASSVYYTGELFF.

This rearrangement joins TRBV10-2 to TRBJ1-5; D is possibly TRBD1 (6 bases). The germline CDR1 and CDR2 sequences are WSHSY and SAAADI. The CDR3 loop spans 12 amino acids. Between the trimmed V and J ends, which lost 8 bases and 7 bases, there was a span of 12 bases. CDR3 protein: CASADSGQPQHF. As DNA, the CDR3 is TGCGCCAGCGCGGACAGTGGACAGCCCCAGCATTTT.

The chain uses TRBV7-9 and TRBJ2-3; D is unresolved. Trimming removed 5 bases at V and 1 base at J, with 7 bases between. The CDR3 covers 13 residues. Germline V gene sequence: CDR1 SEHNR, CDR2 FQNEAQ (reference sequence). This chain's CDR3 is CASSPAGTDTQYF. The CDR3 region has the DNA TGTGCCAGCAGCCCCGCGGGCACAGATACGCAGTATTTT.

This rearrangement joins TRBV29-1 to TRBJ2-7, with D tentatively TRBD1 (5 bases). CDR1 is SQVTM, CDR2 ANQGSEA, per germline. V was cut by 6 bases and J by 4 bases, with 16 bases left in between. The length of the CDR3 is 13 residues. The CDR3 nucleotides read TGCAGCGTGGCGGCAGGGCACAAATACGAGCAGTACTTC. It encodes CSVAAGHKYEQYF.

This chain joins TRBV27 and TRBJ2-1, with D possibly TRBD2 on 6 matching bases. CDR1 and CDR2 (germline): MNHEY, SMNVEV (reference sequence). V dropped 5 bases and J dropped 3 bases, with 14 bases sitting between them. The CDR3 has 15 residues. CDR3 nucleotide sequence: TGTGCCAGCAGTCGATGGGGGGAGGACTACAATGAGCAGTTCTTC. It translates to CASSRWGEDYNEQFF.

V is TRBV5-7 and J is TRBJ2-1, with D uncertain. TRBV5-7 is designated an ORF whose function remains uncertain. Trimming stripped 1 base from V and 1 base from J, with 6 bases between. CDR3 size: 14 residues. In DNA, the CDR3 is TGTGCCAGCAGCTTGACTCAATCCTACAATGAGCAGTTCTTC. Protein product: CASSLTQSYNEQFF.